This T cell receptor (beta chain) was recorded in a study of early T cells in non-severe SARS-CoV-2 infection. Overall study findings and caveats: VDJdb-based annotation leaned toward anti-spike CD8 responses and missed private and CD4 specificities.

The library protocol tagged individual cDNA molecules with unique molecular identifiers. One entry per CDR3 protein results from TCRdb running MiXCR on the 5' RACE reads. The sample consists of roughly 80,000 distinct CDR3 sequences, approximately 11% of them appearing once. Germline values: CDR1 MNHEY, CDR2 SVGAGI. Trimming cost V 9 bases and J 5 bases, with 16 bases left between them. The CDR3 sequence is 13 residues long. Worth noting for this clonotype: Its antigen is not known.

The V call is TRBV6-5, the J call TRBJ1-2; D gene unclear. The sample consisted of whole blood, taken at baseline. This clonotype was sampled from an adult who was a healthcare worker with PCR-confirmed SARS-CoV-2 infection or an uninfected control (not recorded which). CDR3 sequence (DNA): TGTGCCAGTGTCCGGGCAGGAACTTATGGCTACACCTTC. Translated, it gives CASVRAGTYGYTF.